The T cell receptor (beta chain) described here comes from a study of CD8+ T cells in alopecia areata (dated 2018 in TCRdb). Study-level background: Treated patients were enrolled in an open-label pilot trial of oral tofacitinib at 5 to 10 mg twice daily for moderate-to-severe alopecia areata. Patients stayed on tofacitinib for 6 to 18 months and then had 6 months of follow-up off drug so that delayed response and recurrence could be assessed. For the treated patients, the SALT score, which quantifies what percentage of scalp surface area is affected, served as the measure of disease severity. The study used high-throughput TCRbeta sequencing to examine T cell clonal expansion in alopecia areata, in both the C3H/HeJ mouse model and human patients. Human TCRbeta sequencing covered scalp tissue and sorted CD4+ and CD8+ peripheral blood T cells from patchy and totalis/universalis alopecia areata patients and healthy controls. Biopsies were taken from tofacitinib-treated patients at baseline and again at 4 and 24 weeks into treatment, and several of those patients also had a later scalp biopsy. Clonality in the scalp was compared among normal scalp (n=4), patchy alopecia areata scalp (n=8), and alopecia totalis/universalis scalp (n=8). RNA was extracted with the PAXgene miRNA kit for fixed scalp, the miRNeasy kit for PBMCs, and the RNeasy kit for mouse skin. Amplification of TCRbeta CDR3 regions was done by immunoSEQ multiplex PCR using 35 Vbeta forward primers and 13 Jbeta reverse primers. What the work shows at the level of the full study, not this receptor alone: Compared with normal scalp, lesional scalp, particularly in alopecia totalis/universalis, had higher clonality and more expanded CD8+ clones, which suggests antigenic drive. Shared TCR sequences between patients were less evident than in mice, which may be partly attributable to HLA diversity in the patient population. Because the treated cohort was small and had just a single nonresponder, larger studies are needed to establish links between baseline CD8+ expansion and response. Many expanded lesional clones were found to persist in scalp and blood during tofacitinib treatment, and relapse after treatment cessation may be partly explained by this persistence. Scalp TCR repertoire analysis is complicated because resident alphabeta T cells in normal human skin are also sequenced, whereas mouse skin is dominated by gammadelta T cells. Scalp clonality and the number of expanded CD8+ clones among the top 100 scalp clones were significantly decreased by tofacitinib.

Spanning cysteine to phenylalanine, the CDR3 consists of 14 amino acids. Just CDR3 DNA is preserved here, 42 bases in frame from base 1. V ends up 8 bases short and J 7 bases short, with an unmatched junction base count of 9. CDR1 and CDR2, looked up from the germline V gene (reference sequence), are SEHNR and FQNEAQ. In the case of this clone: Which antigen it targets is not known. Per-nucleotide qualities are absent, and no much larger clonotype sits a single base away.

The time point label corresponds to: around 29 days on oral tofacitinib. This specimen's treatment or condition label, per the study, means: oral pan-JAK inhibitor, 5-10 mg twice daily. Peripheral blood and lesional scalp punch biopsies were obtained from patients with alopecia areata. After PBMCs were isolated by density centrifugation and stained for CD3, CD4 and CD8, a FACSAria was used to sort CD4+ and CD8+ T cells. The library was produced with the immunoSEQ multiplex PCR assay. RNA was extracted from all samples and reverse transcribed into cDNA as template for TCR sequencing. SuperScript III was used to make first-strand cDNA, primed with a 2:1 mix of oligo-dT and random hexamers. A synthetic immune receptor repertoire was used to measure amplification bias, and any remaining bias was corrected computationally. The original pipeline was this. Raw reads were preprocessed to remove errors, and CDR3 was defined by IMGT conventions from the conserved cysteine to phenylalanine. Clonality was calculated as 1 minus Shannon entropy normalized by log2 of the number of productive unique TCRs. Whether each scalp clone was CD4 or CD8 was inferred by checking scalp TCRbeta sequences against the CD4 and CD8 repertoires from sorted blood. TCRdb took over this immuneACCESS table, retaining in-frame rearrangements with V and J assigned. Such tables are incomplete; in checked studies, under half of the missing clones stem from an unresolved V gene, and the remainder is unexplained. That table furnishes V, J and clone size, whereas the DNA furnished D and trimming. Here the sample has about 120,000 clones; 58% occur a single time. The ten largest make up approximately 31% of the sample.

The TCR sequence derives from a human donor with alopecia areata. The material sequenced was CD8+ T cells sorted from blood, taken at week 4, from a patient treated with tofacitinib. Recombination linked TRBV7-9 to TRBJ2-7, and 12 junctional nucleotides match TRBD1. The DNA is TGTGCCAGCGAGGGACAGGGGGCTTCAGGGGAGCAGTACTTC. This encodes CASEGQGASGEQYF. The variable domain in full, with residues beyond the CDR3 obtained from the reference TRBV7-9 and TRBJ2-7 genes, is DTGVSQNPRHKITKRGQNVTFRCDPISEHNRLYWYRQTLGQGPEFLTYFQNEAQLEKSRLLSDRFSAERPKGSFSTLEIQRTEQGDSAMYLCASEGQGASGEQYFGPGTRLTVT.